The rows below give T cell receptor beta chains drawn from one sample of a study of T-cell memory formation after mild COVID-19. One entry per CDR3 protein results from TCRdb running MiXCR on the 5' RACE reads. Of under 400,000 distinct CDR3 sequences detected, 20% to 25% appear once; the ten largest clones hold about 12%. The sequenced sample consisted of PBMCs or a T cell subset sorted from them (not recorded which). Receptors originate from an adult woman who had mild COVID-19 (a few samples of this study predate the infection). Cell type and time point are not known. Both conserved end residues are trimmed from each CDR3. Some rows have no size entry. The others give once, few or many, or a class for an expanded clone.

size,length,J,V,CDR3
many,11,TRBJ2-1,TRBV7-8,ASSRERGYEQF
NA,14,TRBJ1-6,TRBV5-4,ASSPGQGAQGSPLH
NA,15,TRBJ2-1,TRBV6-6,ASSTTYRETPYNEQF
few,13,TRBJ1-3,TRBV12-3/TRBV12-4,ASSQGFGSGNTIY
NA,13,TRBJ2-7,TRBV12-3/TRBV12-4,ASSSILAAANEQY
NA,11,TRBJ1-1,TRBV24-1,ATSLGRYTEAF
NA,13,TRBJ1-1,TRBV7-6,ASSLAGQDYTEAF
many,13,TRBJ1-2,TRBV28,ASSRLTGTGAQRT
few,12,TRBJ1-1,TRBV30,AWTITLVGTEAF
NA,12,TRBJ2-5,TRBV12-3/TRBV12-4,ASSSTSGVETQY
few,12,TRBJ2-7,TRBV5-1,ASSSGLAVYEQY
NA,13,TRBJ2-1,TRBV5-5,ASATGVVSYNEQF
few,13,TRBJ2-1,TRBV6-5,ASSYAPGGYNEQF
NA,12,TRBJ2-1,TRBV9,ASSVAGFNNEQF
few,10,TRBJ1-1,TRBV11-2,ASTRGGLEAF
NA,13,TRBJ2-7,TRBV9,ASSAGTDFSYEQY
few,11,TRBJ2-5,TRBV7-3,ASSLTTLGHQY
NA,15,TRBJ2-1,TRBV7-9,ASSSWGQSRGYNEQF
NA,12,TRBJ1-2,TRBV29-1,SAILRDSFYGYT
NA,11,TRBJ2-7,TRBV20-1,SAREARGHEQY
few,9,TRBJ2-7,TRBV30,AWSVRDEQY
NA,15,TRBJ2-5,TRBV4-3,ASSQDQLGSGRWPQY
few,12,TRBJ2-7,TRBV12-3/TRBV12-4,ASRQDTSAYEQY
NA,10,TRBJ1-2,TRBV30,AWSETGAGYT
NA,13,TRBJ2-1,TRBV5-1,ASSLVAGPNNEQF
NA,17,TRBJ1-6,TRBV5-1,ASSLGGGQPSSYNSPLH
few,13,TRBJ2-1,TRBV6-2/TRBV6-3,ASSYSGGAYNEQF
NA,14,TRBJ2-3,TRBV6-4,ASSDLSGAHTDTQY
NA,11,TRBJ2-5,TRBV7-2,ASSLAGAGTQY
NA,13,TRBJ2-7,TRBV4-2,ASSHPQGTGYEQY
NA,12,TRBJ1-6,TRBV20-1,SARDKIATSAHH
NA,11,TRBJ1-6,TRBV2,ASSVPGFSPLH
NA,13,TRBJ2-7,TRBV3-1,ASSSRLAGGNEQY
few,12,TRBJ2-5,TRBV15,ATSREAGALTQY
many,13,TRBJ2-5,TRBV4-2,ASSPGTSGQETQY
NA,10,TRBJ2-2,TRBV27,ATQPNTGELF
few,12,TRBJ2-7,TRBV7-9,ASSRQGTEVRQY
NA,19,TRBJ1-2,TRBV12-3/TRBV12-4,ASSLARRGLGTGGDRYGYT
NA,11,TRBJ1-5,TRBV5-6,ASSSTGRQPQH
few,13,TRBJ2-3,TRBV28,ASSRAGGPRDTQY
NA,13,TRBJ1-6,TRBV5-6,ASSLGTGEYPPLH
many,13,TRBJ2-7,TRBV29-1,SVSQPQGSSYEQY
few,11,TRBJ2-7,TRBV7-9,ASSLGSLYEQY
few,12,TRBJ2-7,TRBV12-3/TRBV12-4,ASSFLDRSGEQY
few,16,TRBJ2-1,TRBV7-3,ASSSAKTAALSYNEQF
few,13,TRBJ2-3,TRBV7-8,ASSLRDSSTDTQY
many,11,TRBJ2-7,TRBV10-3,ASTSGTSYEQY
NA,14,TRBJ1-1,TRBV29-1,SVVTPQQGWNTEAF
NA,14,TRBJ1-1,TRBV7-3,ASSPSPPPFGAEAF
NA,14,TRBJ1-6,TRBV12-3/TRBV12-4,ASSLYGTGLGSPLH
NA,13,TRBJ2-5,TRBV5-1,ASSRSSGGQETQY
few,14,TRBJ2-3,TRBV5-1,ASSRRPLDSTDTQY
NA,10,TRBJ1-5,TRBV12-3/TRBV12-4,ASTSGGQPQH